The rows below give T cell receptor beta chains drawn from one sample of a study of T cells expressing NK-cell markers. After re-calling the 5' RACE reads, TCRdb lists one entry per CDR3 protein, DNA absent. The sample has around 550,000 distinct CDR3 sequences. The sequenced sample was blood T cells: a sorted CD56 or NKG2C T cell subset, CD4+ or CD8+ T cells, or bulk PBMC T cells (not recorded which). These receptors were taken from a man aged 18 to 29 in good health. CDR3s include the opening cysteine and the closing phenylalanine or tryptophan.

V gene	J gene	CDR3 protein
TRBV29-1	TRBJ1-2	CSVELPRDYGYTF
TRBV20-1	TRBJ2-1	CSASGLAAPGEQFF
TRBV5-1	TRBJ1-6	CASSLSPLGQPGGGSPLHF
TRBV5-5	TRBJ2-7	CASSLTGTLDEQYF
TRBV12-3/TRBV12-4	TRBJ1-5	CASSSHRWAQHF
TRBV29-1	TRBJ1-1	CSVLNTHGNTEAFF
TRBV12-3/TRBV12-4	TRBJ1-3	CANKRGSSGNTIYF
TRBV20-1	TRBJ2-3	CSARDFQQADTQYF
TRBV11-2	TRBJ2-3	CASSLEVTGHNTDTQYF
TRBV3-1	TRBJ2-7	CASSQDRSSFYEQYF
TRBV5-1	TRBJ1-1	CASSTLQGARNTEAFF
TRBV5-1	TRBJ2-5	CASKVLAGASETQYF
TRBV7-9	TRBJ2-1	CASSLGGLAGVGEQFF
TRBV2	TRBJ2-7	CASSAGLGEQYF
TRBV5-1	TRBJ2-1	CASSWGLLISSYNEQFF
TRBV11-2	TRBJ2-4	CASSRQLAGGPNIQYF
TRBV7-2	TRBJ2-5	CASSLIVVAPYPETQYF
TRBV2	TRBJ2-7	CASSEGWGPTYEQYF
TRBV27	TRBJ2-2	CASSTPTSGSNGELFF
TRBV12-3/TRBV12-4	TRBJ2-1	CASRNSPEGNEQFF
TRBV12-3/TRBV12-4	TRBJ2-2	CASRKTVSGELFF
TRBV7-9	TRBJ2-2	CASSGSPAESGTGELFF
TRBV5-1	TRBJ2-1	CASSPLGTYNEQFF
TRBV7-2	TRBJ2-1	CASRAGTLYNEQFF
TRBV30	TRBJ2-1	CAWRRRPFRSYNEQFF
TRBV18	TRBJ1-3	CASSGGSRLGNTIYF
TRBV7-3	TRBJ2-3	CASSLMGLATDTQYF
TRBV11-2	TRBJ2-2	CASSLEVGGSNTGELFF
TRBV2	TRBJ2-7	CAKTPRVGHEQYF
TRBV7-9	TRBJ2-1	CASSLGTTQFF
TRBV9	TRBJ1-2	CASSVANGNYGYTF
TRBV4-1	TRBJ2-3	CASSRDERNTDTQYF
TRBV7-6	TRBJ2-5	CASSHVRGTSGSDETQYF
TRBV4-1	TRBJ2-3	CASSQGRASGPTDTQYF
TRBV6-1	TRBJ1-2	CASSGDSNYGYTF
TRBV11-3	TRBJ1-1	CASSHLGGRQNTEAFF
TRBV14	TRBJ2-3	CASSPAGGPSDTQYF
TRBV6-2/TRBV6-3	TRBJ2-1	CASKKSGGYNEQFF
TRBV11-2	TRBJ2-7	CASSIQSGSEYEQYF
TRBV12-3/TRBV12-4	TRBJ1-3	CASSELRQLSGNTIYF
TRBV6-1	TRBJ2-7	CASGSTGNYEQYF